One sample yielded the 23 T cell receptor beta chains listed below, sequenced in a study of blood T cells in healthy people across ages (dated by TCRdb to 2014 to 2015). Libraries were prepared through 5' RACE. Sequencing used an Illumina HiSeq 2500. A second roughly 6 to 11 cycle PCR used a sample-barcoded 5' primer and a J-beta primer mix. In-frame beta chains were kept once TCRdb had trimmed the public reads at Q25 with fastp and called clones with MiXCR. Identical CDR3 proteins give one entry, which carries the most common genes and DNA. In this sample the table shows 650,000 to 800,000 distinct CDR3 sequences, around 42% of which occur a single time. The biggest ten clones account for nearly 20% of the sample. Sequenced material: blood. The origin of the receptors is a man between 60 and 75 years old in good health.

The chain has TRBV7-8 and TRBJ1-1; a weak D match, TRBD1 (6 bases). This CDR3 has 17 amino acids. The ends were cut back, 6 bases at V and 7 bases at J, with 27 bases in the middle. CDR1 is SGHVS and CDR2 is FQNEAQ in the germline V gene. This chain's CDR3 is CASRPMPDRDAPREAFF. The DNA for the CDR3 is TGTGCCAGCAGACCCATGCCGGACAGAGACGCCCCACGTGAAGCTTTCTTT.

This chain links TRBV27 with TRBJ1-1, with 11 bases lining up with TRBD1. Trimming removed 5 bases from V and 11 bases from J; junction bases left unmatched: 7. The CDR3 contains 13 residues. Per the germline V gene, CDR1 is MNHEY and CDR2 is SMNVEV (reference sequence). CDR3: CASSARDRGGAFF. The CDR3, as DNA: TGTGCCAGCAGTGCCCGGGACAGGGGGGGGGCTTTCTTT.

The chain recombines TRBV3-1 with TRBJ1-2, with TRBD1 identical over 8 bases. Unmatched junction bases numbered 5, after V lost 5 bases and J lost 3 bases. The CDR3 contains 14 residues. Germline V gene data show CDR1 as LGHDT and CDR2 as YNNKEL (reference sequence). In nucleotides, the CDR3 is TGTGCCAGCAGCTTTCGGACAGGGCACTATGGCTACACCTTC. Translated: CASSFRTGHYGYTF.

The chain joins TRBV6-1 to TRBJ2-4; perhaps D is TRBD1 or TRBD2 (5 bases each). Near its end, the DNA agrees better with TRBJ2-5, so the J call may be wrong. The CDR3 loop spans 15 amino acids. Germline CDR1 and CDR2: MNHNS and SASEGT. CDR3 coding DNA: TGTGCCAGTAAGGTTGTCATTCTGGGGACAGAGACCCAGTACTTC. It translates to CASKVVILGTETQYF.

Worth noting for this clonotype: Given a far larger clone just one base away, this is likely a sequencing read error. The rearrangement links TRBV4-3 to TRBJ2-5; possible D gene TRBD1, 6 bases. Judging by the DNA end, TRBJ2-7 fits better; the J call may be wrong. The CDR3 totals 13 residues. Germline assignment: CDR1 LGHNA and CDR2 YSLEER. The CDR3 DNA follows: TGCGCCAGCAGCCCCGGACAGTCCTCCGAGCAGTACTTC. This encodes CASSPGQSSEQYF.

V and J are TRBV25-1 and TRBJ2-6, with TRBD1 as a possible D gene (6 bases). The germline V gene has CDR1 MGHDK and CDR2 SYGVNS. V was cut by 3 bases and J by 3 bases, with 12 bases left in between. There are 16 residues in the CDR3. CDR3 DNA: TGTGCCAGCAGTGACCCTGGACAGCTTGGGGCCAACGTCCTGACTTTC. Protein: CASSDPGQLGANVLTF.

The V and J genes are TRBV2 and TRBJ2-5; D is undetermined. Germline CDR1 is SNHLY and CDR2 is FYNNEI. The V and J ends lost 4 bases and 4 bases respectively, with 10 bases between them. The CDR3 sequence is 13 residues long. This CDR3 is CASSVVEPETQYF. CDR3 in DNA: TGTGCCAGCAGTGTTGTGGAGCCAGAGACCCAGTACTTC. Complete variable domain (other parts from reference TRBV2 and TRBJ2-5): EPEVTQTPSHQVTQMGQEVILRCVPISNHLYFYWYRQILGQKVEFLVSFYNNEISEKSEIFDDQFSVERPDGSNFTLKIRSTKLEDSAMYFCASSVVEPETQYFGPGTRLLVL.

Comment on this clonotype: One base away lies a much larger clone, so this may be a sequencing read error. The V and J genes are TRBV11-2 and TRBJ2-7, with a possible D match to TRBD1 (6 bases). Germline loops: CDR1 SGHAT, CDR2 FQNNGV. This CDR3 region has 15 residues. CDR3 loop: CAGSISQGSLYEQYF. For the CDR3, the DNA is TGTGCCGGCAGCATATCACAGGGAAGCCTCTACGAGCAGTACTTC.

This rearrangement joins TRBV27 to TRBJ2-1; possibly TRBD1 for D (5 bases). The CDR3 is 14 residues long. V shed 3 bases and J shed 7 bases, with 13 bases lying between them. Germline loops: CDR1 MNHEY, CDR2 SMNVEV (reference sequence). The CDR3 protein is CASSLGRAANEQFF. The CDR3 bases are TGTGCCAGCAGTTTGGGCAGGGCCGCGAATGAGCAGTTCTTC.

The V gene is TRBV27, the J gene TRBJ2-7; 11 nucleotides align to TRBD1. Germline V gives CDR1 MNHEY, CDR2 SMNVEV (reference sequence). The CDR3 length is 15 residues. V trimming: 3 bases; J trimming: 7 bases; junction bases outside the gene matches: 8. The CDR3 bases are TGTGCCAGCAGTTTCTCGGACAGGGGGCGGAGTGAGCAGTACTTC. This encodes CASSFSDRGRSEQYF.

The CDR3 nucleotides read TGTGCCAGCAGTGAAGCGGTCCCATTAGACTATGGCTACACCTTC. Its protein product is CASSEAVPLDYGYTF. The chain has TRBV6-1 and TRBJ1-2; D call uncertain. Trimming removed 0 bases at V and 3 bases at J, with 11 bases between. The CDR3 sequence is 15 residues long. Germline V gives CDR1 MNHNS, CDR2 SASEGT.

This clonotype was found a few times. The V and J genes are TRBV4-1 and TRBJ1-2; D not certain. This CDR3 comprises 15 residues. The germline V and J ends were trimmed by 0 bases and 5 bases, with 13 bases remaining between them. The germline V gene encodes CDR1 MGHRA and CDR2 YSYEKL. The CDR3, as DNA: TGCGCCAGCAGCCAAGACATGGAAGAGCGTTATGGCTACACCTTC. Its protein is CASSQDMEERYGYTF.

A remark on this clonotype: A junction end diverges from the germline sequence, so it may reflect a read error. The V and J genes are TRBV5-5 and TRBJ2-3, with D possibly being TRBD1 or TRBD2 (6 bases each). Germline loops: CDR1 SGHKS, CDR2 YYEKEE (reference sequence). The length of the CDR3 is 16 residues. The CDR3 is CACSLIGVGGTDTQYF. The CDR3 DNA reads TGTGCCTGCAGCTTGATCGGTGTAGGGGGGACAGATACGCAGTATTTT. The whole variable domain, remainder taken from reference TRBV5-5 and TRBJ2-3, is DAGVTQSPTHLIKTRGQQVTLRCSPISGHKSVSWYQQVLGQGPQFIFQYYEKEERGRGNFPDRFSARQFPNYSSELNVNALLLGDSALYLCACSLIGVGGTDTQYFGPGTRLTVL.

This clonotype was observed once. J is TRBJ2-6 and V is TRBV20-1; possibly TRBD1 for D (6 bases). The V gene lost 6 bases and the J gene lost 1 base, with 13 bases spanning the gap. The germline V gene has CDR1 DFQATT and CDR2 SNEGSKA (reference sequence). The CDR3 runs to 15 residues. CDR3 sequence (DNA): TGCAGTGCCCCAACACAGGGTTCTGGGGCCAACGTCCTGACTTTC. The encoded protein is CSAPTQGSGANVLTF.

This clonotype was seen a handful of times. The chain recombines TRBV18 with TRBJ1-4; D unresolved. Germline V gives CDR1 KGHSH, CDR2 LQKENI. The CDR3 is made up of 16 amino acids. Trimming took off 4 bases at V and 4 bases at J, with 16 bases between the two ends. The CDR3 bases are TGTGCCAGCTCACAGAACAGCAGGCAACTTAATGAAAAACTGTTTTTT. Translating gives CASSQNSRQLNEKLFF.

J is TRBJ1-1 and V is TRBV4-3, with a tentative D call TRBD1 (5 bases). The V gene's germline CDR1 is LGHNA and CDR2 YSLEER. The V end lost 0 bases, the J end lost 5 bases, and 16 bases lay between the germline ends. The CDR3 has 16 residues. The chain's CDR3 is CASSQDGRGMVTEAFF. CDR3 DNA sequence: TGCGCCAGCAGCCAAGATGGGCGGGGGATGGTGACTGAAGCTTTCTTT.

The CDR3 loop is CSANALRGAGEETQYF. In DNA form, the CDR3 reads TGCAGTGCTAATGCTCTTCGGGGAGCGGGGGAAGAGACCCAGTACTTC. The chain joins TRBV20-1 to TRBJ2-5; 8 nucleotides match TRBD2. The germline V gene encodes CDR1 DFQATT and CDR2 SNEGSKA (reference sequence). The V gene end was trimmed by 4 bases and the J gene end by 3 bases; junction bases not matched to a gene: 13. This CDR3 is 16 amino acids long.

The V gene is TRBV5-1, the J gene TRBJ2-5; 9 bases fit TRBD1. The J call may be incorrect, as the DNA end agrees better with TRBJ2-1. The CDR3 has 14 amino acids. Germline assignment: CDR1 SGHRS and CDR2 YFSETQ. The CDR3 here is CASSTWTGEETQFF. CDR3 nucleotide sequence: TGCGCCAGCAGCACGTGGACAGGGGAAGAGACCCAGTTCTTC.

The V gene is TRBV4-1, the J gene TRBJ2-3; the D gene could be TRBD1 or TRBD2 (6 bases each). V was pared by 0 bases and J by 7 bases, with 14 bases between. The germline gives CDR1 MGHRA, CDR2 YSYEKL. This CDR3 contains 15 residues. CDR3 in amino acids: CASSQDPGGTYTQYF. The CDR3 DNA reads TGCGCCAGCAGCCAAGATCCCGGCGGGACATATACGCAGTATTTT.

This clonotype is a singleton in its sample. The gene calls are TRBV5-1 and TRBJ2-1; 8 bases line up with TRBD1. Germline CDR1 is SGHRS and CDR2 is YFSETQ. This CDR3 is built from 15 residues. V lost 4 bases, J lost 2 bases, and 5 bases stayed unmatched. CDR3 bases: TGCGCCAGCAGCACGACAGGGGAGGCCTACAATGAGCAGTTCTTC. It specifies CASSTTGEAYNEQFF.

This clonotype appeared a few times. The chain joins TRBV5-1 to TRBJ1-2, with D tentatively TRBD1 (5 bases). Germline V CDR1 and CDR2: SGHRS, YFSETQ. This CDR3 comprises 12 residues. V lost 6 bases and J lost 5, with 11 bases in between. CDR3 in DNA: TGCGCCAGCACCGGGACGGTTTATGGCTACACCTTC. As protein: CASTGTVYGYTF.

The chain uses TRBV27 and TRBJ1-1; D perhaps matches TRBD1 (5 bases). This CDR3 is built from 18 residues. Germline CDR1 MNHEY, CDR2 SMNVEV (reference sequence). V was pared by 1 base and J by 0 bases, with 18 bases between. The CDR3 sequence is CASSLFGGGISLNTEAFF. In nucleotides, the CDR3 is TGTGCCAGCAGTTTATTCGGGGGGGGGATCTCCCTGAACACTGAAGCTTTCTTT.

This rearrangement joins TRBV6-6 to TRBJ1-5; maybe TRBD1 (5 bases). CDR3 length equals 14 residues. Germline CDR1 is MNHNY and CDR2 is SVGAGI (reference sequence). Deletions cut 6 bases from V and 7 bases from J, with 16 bases between. This chain's CDR3 is CASSPPGEVQPQHF. In nucleotides, the CDR3 is TGTGCCAGCAGCCCCCCGGGGGAGGTCCAGCCCCAGCATTTT.